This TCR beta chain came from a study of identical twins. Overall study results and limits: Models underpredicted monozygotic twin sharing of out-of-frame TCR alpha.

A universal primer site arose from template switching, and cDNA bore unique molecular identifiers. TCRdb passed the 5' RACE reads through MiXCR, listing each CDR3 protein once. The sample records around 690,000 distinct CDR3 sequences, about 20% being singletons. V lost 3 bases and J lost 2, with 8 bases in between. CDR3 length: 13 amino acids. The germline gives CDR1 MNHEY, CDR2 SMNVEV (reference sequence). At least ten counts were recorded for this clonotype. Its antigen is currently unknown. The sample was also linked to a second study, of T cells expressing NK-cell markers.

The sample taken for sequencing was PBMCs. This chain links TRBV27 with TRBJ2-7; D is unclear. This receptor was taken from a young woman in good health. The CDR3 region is CASSFADPYEQYF. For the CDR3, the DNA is TGTGCCAGCAGTTTTGCGGATCCCTACGAGCAGTACTTC.